The 27 T cell receptor beta chains below come from one sample, sequenced in a study of CD8+CD57+ T cells in acquired aplastic anemia. Patients selected for sequencing had displayed CD8+CD57+ cell expansion by flow cytometry. The TCR beta profiling, which covered VDJ combination and CDR3 sequence, was carried out using genomic DNA as the template. One entry per CDR3 protein results from TCRdb running MiXCR on the reads. Of 150,000 to 200,000 distinct CDR3 sequences listed, less than 50% are singletons. The sample consisted of sorted CD4+, CD8+, or CD8+CD57+ T cells (not recorded which) from PBMCs. The source is a human donor with aplastic anemia.

As for this clonotype: Sequence at one end of the junction differs from germline and may be a read error. The chain uses TRBV6-4 and TRBJ1-1, with unresolved D. The CDR3 is made up of 15 amino acids. CDR1 is MRHNA and CDR2 is SNTAGT in the germline V gene. CDR3 DNA: TGTGCCAGCAGTTACTCTTCAATTGGGAACACTGAAGCTTTCTTT. This encodes CASSYSSIGNTEAFF.

In this sample, this clonotype turned up many times. CDR3 in amino acids: CASSAIDGGPHGYTF. The CDR3 DNA sequence: TGTGCCAGCAGCGCAATTGACGGGGGACCACATGGCTACACCTTC. The V call is TRBV7-6, the J call TRBJ1-2; D is perhaps TRBD1 (5 bases). Per the germline V gene, CDR1 is SGHVS and CDR2 is FNYEAQ. Trimming removed 5 bases at V and 6 bases at J, with 19 bases between. The CDR3 totals 15 residues.

Only a few counts were recorded for this clonotype. A read error may explain this, as a much larger clone is one base away. The rearrangement joins TRBV20-1 to TRBJ1-1; 9 positions agree with TRBD1. Germline V gives CDR1 DFQATT, CDR2 SNEGSKA (reference sequence). The CDR3 spans 13 residues. The V segment lost 1 base and the J segment 3 bases; nucleotides outside the gene matches: 0. This CDR3 is CSARGTGDTEAFF. In DNA, the CDR3 is TGCAGTGCTAGAGGGACAGGGGACACTGAAGCTTTCTTT.

This clonotype has only one observation. Germline is not matched at one junction end, which may reflect a read error. The chain couples TRBV9 to TRBJ1-6; D call uncertain. CDR3 length: 15 amino acids. Germline V lookup: CDR1 SGDLS, CDR2 YYNGEE. In DNA, the CDR3 is TGCGCCAGCAGCGTAGAAACAGCAGTTAATTCACCCCTCCACTTT. This codes for CASSVETAVNSPLHF.

The V call is TRBV7-9, the J call TRBJ2-7; no definite D call. V gave up 2 bases and J gave up 5 bases, with 13 bases separating them. Looked up from germline, CDR1 is SEHNR and CDR2 is FQNEAQ (reference sequence). The CDR3 length is 14 residues. The CDR3: CASSLRQVRDEQYF. DNA of the CDR3: TGTGCCAGCAGCTTAAGGCAAGTTCGCGACGAGCAGTACTTC.

This clonotype came up many times. The CDR3 nucleotides are TGTGCCAGCAGTGTCGGACAGGCATCCAATCAGCCCCAGCATTTT. Its translation is CASSVGQASNQPQHF. The V and J genes are TRBV2 and TRBJ1-5, with 7 bases that match TRBD1. The ends lost 4 bases at V and 3 bases at J; junction bases unmatched: 6. In germline, CDR1 is SNHLY, CDR2 FYNNEI. This CDR3 contains 15 residues.

In its sample, this clonotype was seen many times. The chain has TRBV7-8 and TRBJ2-1; no reliable D call. The germline CDR1 and CDR2 sequences are SGHVS and FQNEAQ. CDR3 length equals 14 residues. Trimming pared 8 bases from V and 2 bases from J, leaving 13 bases between. The CDR3 sequence is CASSGNGPYNEQFF. The DNA for the CDR3 is TGTGCCAGCTCCGGAAATGGCCCCTACAATGAGCAGTTCTTC.

In its sample, this clonotype was seen many times. This chain joins TRBV2 and TRBJ2-2; D call uncertain. Germline values: CDR1 SNHLY, CDR2 FYNNEI. This CDR3 has 14 amino acids. V lost 3 bases and J 4 bases, leaving 9 bases between the germline ends. The CDR3 sequence: CASSDRLGTGELFF. In nucleotides, the CDR3 is TGTGCCAGCAGTGACAGACTTGGCACCGGGGAGCTGTTTTTT. The entire variable domain, with the rest obtained from reference TRBV2 and TRBJ2-2, is as follows: EPEVTQTPSHQVTQMGQEVILRCVPISNHLYFYWYRQILGQKVEFLVSFYNNEISEKSEIFDDQFSVERPDGSNFTLKIRSTKLEDSAMYFCASSDRLGTGELFFGEGSRLTVL.

This clonotype has at least ten counts. CDR3 loop: CASSLFGGGGEKLFF. For the CDR3, the DNA is TGTGCCAGCAGCTTATTCGGGGGCGGGGGTGAAAAACTGTTTTTT. The J gene is TRBJ1-4, the V gene TRBV7-9; TRBD1 is a possible D gene (6 bases). The CDR3 is 15 amino acids. Trimming removed 2 bases at V and 7 bases at J, with 14 bases between. CDR1 and CDR2 from the germline V gene are SEHNR and FQNEAQ (reference sequence).

The gene calls are TRBV5-6 and TRBJ1-3; 9 bases align to TRBD1. Germline assignment: CDR1 SGHDT and CDR2 YYEEEE. The CDR3 totals 18 residues. The ends lost 0 bases at V and 0 bases at J; junction bases unmatched: 7. The CDR3, as DNA: TGTGCCAGCAGCTTGGACAGGGGGCAATTTTACTCTGGAAACACCATATATTTT. This codes for CASSLDRGQFYSGNTIYF.

This clonotype was recorded many times. This chain connects TRBV29-1 to TRBJ1-1; D unclear. V dropped 1 base and J dropped 1 base, with 7 bases sitting between them. CDR3 length equals 13 residues. CDR1 and CDR2 (germline): SQVTM, ANQGSEA. The CDR3 loop is CSVEGTRNTEAFF. Here the CDR3 DNA reads TGCAGCGTTGAAGGCACCCGGAACACTGAAGCTTTCTTT.

The chain links TRBV2 to TRBJ2-5; D is unresolved. V shed 7 bases and J shed 9 bases, with 18 bases lying between them. The CDR3 is made up of 13 amino acids. Germline V gene sequence: CDR1 SNHLY, CDR2 FYNNEI. The chain's CDR3 is CASNLDPPASQYF. The CDR3 DNA sequence: TGTGCCAGCAACCTCGACCCCCCAGCGTCCCAGTACTTC.

This chain uses TRBV25-1 with TRBJ2-4; D gene unclear. This CDR3 contains 15 residues. The germline CDR1 and CDR2 sequences are MGHDK and SYGVNS. Trimming took off 1 base at V and 7 bases at J, with 14 bases between the two ends. The CDR3 coding sequence is TGTGCCAGCAGTGAATTGGGTCTTAATGTGAACATTCAGTACTTC. Its protein is CASSELGLNVNIQYF.

This clonotype was seen a few times. V gene TRBV2 combines with J gene TRBJ1-1; D possibly corresponds to TRBD1 (5 bases). Germline V gene lookup returns CDR1 SNHLY and CDR2 FYNNEI. CDR3 length: 12 residues. Trimming removed 6 bases from V and 3 bases from J, with 8 bases in between. CDR3 bases: TGTGCCAGCAGGGGACCTGACACTGAAGCTTTCTTT. This gives the protein CASRGPDTEAFF.

The table lists this clonotype with a few counts. Since a much larger clone is just one base distant, this may be a read error. The rearrangement joins TRBV6-1 to TRBJ1-1; 8 positions match TRBD1. Looked up from germline, CDR1 is MNHNS and CDR2 is SASEGT. The CDR3 is 13 residues long. The junction had 3 bases not matched to a gene; V was cut back by 6 bases and J by 3 bases. This chain's CDR3 is CASRPDRDTEAFF. The CDR3 nucleotides read TGTGCCAGCAGACCGGACAGGGACACTGAAGCTTTCTTT.

This clonotype was seen repeatedly, ten times or more. The rearrangement joins TRBV2 to TRBJ1-2; D remains unclear. The germline CDR1 and CDR2 sequences are SNHLY and FYNNEI. Trimming left V 5 bases short and J 2 bases short, with 6 bases between. The CDR3 has 12 residues. CDR3 sequence (DNA): TGTGCCAGCAGTTCCCGCAACTATGGCTACACCTTC. Translating it yields CASSSRNYGYTF.

In its sample, this clonotype was seen once. The V and J genes are TRBV19 and TRBJ2-1; 12 bases map to TRBD1. J lost 7 bases, V lost 6 bases, and 7 bases had no gene match. The length of the CDR3 is 15 residues. Germline-derived CDR1 and CDR2 are LNHDA and SQIVND (reference sequence). CDR3 in amino acids: CASRPGTGGRNEQFF. CDR3 nucleotides: TGTGCCAGTAGACCCGGGACAGGGGGCAGGAATGAGCAGTTCTTC.

This clonotype was observed at least ten times. This chain joins TRBV19 and TRBJ1-1; 9 positions match TRBD1. CDR1 LNHDA and CDR2 SQIVND come from the germline V gene (reference sequence). The V and J ends lost 5 bases and 6 bases, in that order; junction bases with no gene match: 10. The CDR3 covers 15 residues. CDR3 sequence: CASSSQGAPVAEAFF. CDR3 coding DNA: TGTGCCAGTAGTTCACAGGGGGCCCCCGTCGCTGAAGCTTTCTTT.

This clonotype was seen a few times. The gene calls are TRBV20-1 and TRBJ2-7, with TRBD1 matching 7 bases. The CDR3 covers 14 residues. Germline CDR1 reads DFQATT; CDR2 reads SNEGSKA (reference sequence). V lost 4 bases and J lost 5; bases outside the gene matches: 11. The CDR3 DNA sequence: TGCAGTGCTACAAGGACAGGTATGACCAACGAGCAGTACTTC. Its protein is CSATRTGMTNEQYF.

In this sample, this clonotype turned up a few times. The genes are TRBV10-2 and TRBJ2-7, with D possibly being TRBD1 (5 bases). V lost 5 bases and J lost 6, with 17 bases in between. Germline V gene lookup returns CDR1 WSHSY and CDR2 SAAADI. The CDR3 runs 14 residues. In DNA, the CDR3 is TGCGCCAGCAGTAAGGGGAAAGTGATTGGCGAGCAGTACTTC. Protein product: CASSKGKVIGEQYF.

The chain is built from TRBV2 and TRBJ2-7; maybe TRBD1 (6 bases). Between the trimmed V and J ends, which lost 2 bases and 3 bases, there was a span of 14 bases. CDR3 length: 15 residues. The germline V gene has CDR1 SNHLY and CDR2 FYNNEI. This CDR3 reads CASSEFSGQLYEQYF. The DNA for the CDR3 is TGTGCCAGCAGTGAATTCTCAGGACAGCTCTACGAGCAGTACTTC.

The chain couples TRBV2 to TRBJ2-7; 8 bases line up with TRBD1. CDR3 length equals 16 residues. The V and J ends lost 6 bases and 0 bases, in that order; junction bases with no gene match: 10. Per the germline V gene, CDR1 is SNHLY and CDR2 is FYNNEI. The CDR3 region has the DNA TGTGCCAGCAGCCAAGACAGGGGTGGGAGCTCCTACGAGCAGTACTTC. Encoded protein: CASSQDRGGSSYEQYF.

Comments on this clonotype: In this CDR3 the conserved last residue, phenylalanine or tryptophan, is missing, so a read error is likely. J is TRBJ1-1 and V is TRBV7-9, with D perhaps matching TRBD1 (6 bases). Trimming shortened V by 3 bases and J by 5 bases, and 10 bases separated the two germline ends. CDR1 and CDR2 (germline): SEHNR, FQNEAQ (reference sequence). The CDR3 sequence is 13 residues long. The CDR3 bases are TGTGCCAGCAGCTTGGAGGGGGTGACTGAAGCTTTCTAT. It specifies CASSLEGVTEAFY.

This clonotype has just a few counts. The rearrangement joins TRBV2 to TRBJ2-5; TRBD1 aligns across 12 bases. V lost 9 bases and J lost 7; bases outside the gene matches: 9. The CDR3 runs 14 residues. Germline loops: CDR1 SNHLY, CDR2 FYNNEI. The CDR3 loop reads CARDVGQGALTQYF. The CDR3 DNA reads TGTGCCAGGGACGTGGGACAGGGGGCCTTGACCCAGTACTTC.

The CDR3 DNA reads TGTGCCAGCAGCTTAAGCTACAATGAGCAGTTCTTC. Translation: CASSLSYNEQFF. The V gene is TRBV7-9, the J gene TRBJ2-1; D is unresolved. The CDR3 is made up of 12 amino acids. Germline V lookup: CDR1 SEHNR, CDR2 FQNEAQ (reference sequence). Trimming pared 2 bases from V and 3 bases from J, leaving 2 bases between.

Concerning this clonotype itself: Mismatch with germline at one junction end may stem from a read error. The V gene is TRBV2, the J gene TRBJ1-2; the match to TRBD1 covers 7 bases. Per the germline V gene, CDR1 is SNHLY and CDR2 is FYNNEI. The CDR3 loop spans 13 amino acids. DNA for the CDR3: TGTGCCAGCAGTGTGCGACAGGGAGGGGGCTACGCCTTC. This translates into CASSVRQGGGYAF.

V and J are TRBV24-1 and TRBJ2-3, with D tentatively TRBD2 (6 bases). Trimming took off 11 bases at V and 1 base at J, with 12 bases between the two ends. The length of the CDR3 is 13 residues. Germline CDR1 is KGHDR and CDR2 is SFDVKD. This CDR3 reads CAIGSGGTDTQYF. The CDR3 DNA follows: TGTGCCATAGGGTCGGGAGGCACAGATACGCAGTATTTT.